Listed here are 18 T cell receptor beta chains from one sample, sequenced in a study of blood T cell repertoires in COVID-19. Sequencing used immunoSEQ multiplex PCR; TCRdb keeps in-frame clones, though not all of them. Of about 330,000 clones listed, 85% are singletons. The sample taken for sequencing was peripheral blood. These receptors came from a human donor in a cohort sampled during active COVID-19.

The chain combines TRBV11-1 with TRBJ1-1; no clear D. The CDR3 is 13 residues long. Germline assignment: CDR1 SGHAT and CDR2 FQDESV (reference sequence). Trimming pared 8 bases from V and 1 base from J, leaving 11 bases between. This chain's CDR3 is CASGLGGNTEAFF. The CDR3 bases are TGTGCCAGCGGCCTAGGAGGGAACACTGAAGCTTTCTTT.

J is TRBJ1-6 and V is TRBV9; 7 nucleotides align to TRBD1. The trim removed 4 bases at V and 10 bases at J, leaving 8 bases unmatched. The CDR3 covers 14 residues. Germline CDR1 and CDR2: SGDLS and YYNGEE. CDR3 DNA sequence: TGTGCCAGCAGCTTGACAGGGCTAAGATCACCCCTCCACTTT. This sequence encodes CASSLTGLRSPLHF. Based on the CDR3 plus reference TRBV9 and TRBJ1-6, the full variable domain is DSGVTQTPKHLITATGQRVTLRCSPRSGDLSVYWYQQSLDQGLQFLIQYYNGEERAKGNILERFSAQQFPDLHSELNLSSLELGDSALYFCASSLTGLRSPLHFGNGTRLTVT.

CDR3 in amino acids: CASSTQDNEKLFF. The CDR3 DNA follows: TGTGCCAGCAGTACCCAGGATAATGAAAAACTGTTTTTT. V usage is TRBV25-1 and J usage is TRBJ1-4; D call uncertain. Germline CDR1 reads MGHDK; CDR2 reads SYGVNS. There are 13 residues in the CDR3. Between the trimmed V and J ends, which lost 5 bases and 4 bases, there was a span of 8 bases. Full variable domain (missing parts from reference TRBV25-1 and TRBJ1-4): EADIYQTPRYLVIGTGKKITLECSQTMGHDKMYWYQQDPGMELHLIHYSYGVNSTEKGDLSSESTVSRIRTEHFPLTLESARPSHTSQYLCASSTQDNEKLFFGSGTQLSVL.

The J gene is TRBJ2-7, the V gene TRBV15; a weak D match, TRBD1 (5 bases). V was clipped by 0 bases and J by 0 bases, with 12 bases between them. The CDR3 sequence is 16 residues long. Germline-derived CDR1 and CDR2 are LNHNV and YYDKDF (reference sequence). Here the CDR3 DNA reads TGTGCCACCAGCAGAGAGGGGTGGCAGGGCTCCTACGAGCAGTACTTC. It yields the protein CATSREGWQGSYEQYF.

CDR3 sequence: CAWSAKGLRTGDVAKNIQYF. As DNA, the CDR3 is TGTGCCTGGAGCGCCAAAGGATTGCGGACAGGGGATGTAGCCAAAAACATTCAGTACTTC. V gene TRBV30 combines with J gene TRBJ2-4; 9 bases agree with TRBD1. CDR3 length: 20 residues. With V trimmed by 3 bases and J by 0 bases, 18 bases remained unmatched. Germline CDR1 reads GTSNPN; CDR2 reads SVGIG (reference sequence). Based on the CDR3 plus reference TRBV30 and TRBJ2-4, the full variable domain is SQTIHQWPATLVQPVGSPLSLECTVEGTSNPNLYWYRQAAGRGLQLLFYSVGIGQISSEVPQNLSASRPQDRQFILSSKKLLLSDSGFYLCAWSAKGLRTGDVAKNIQYFGAGTRLSVL.

The count of this clone is one. The chain employs TRBV4-2 and TRBJ1-4; D perhaps matches TRBD1 (5 bases). The germline gives CDR1 LGHNA, CDR2 YNFKEQ. The CDR3 totals 14 residues. Trimming left V 1 base short and J 8 bases short, with 11 bases between. This CDR3 is CASSQVEQGEKLFF. The CDR3 nucleotides are TGTGCCAGCAGCCAAGTGGAGCAGGGAGAAAAACTGTTTTTT.

The V and J genes are TRBV4-2 and TRBJ1-5; D is ambiguous. The germline CDR1 and CDR2 sequences are LGHNA and YNFKEQ. The CDR3 spans 14 residues. V was clipped by 1 base and J by 6 bases, with 10 bases between them. The CDR3 DNA sequence: TGTGCCAGCAGCCAAGCCCGATCGGGTCAGCCCCAGCATTTT. It yields the protein CASSQARSGQPQHF.

This sequence joins TRBV15 and TRBJ1-2; no definite D call. This CDR3 has 17 residues. V lost 1 base to trimming and J lost 4 bases, with 19 bases between them. Per the germline V gene, CDR1 is LNHNV and CDR2 is YYDKDF (reference sequence). CDR3 in DNA: TGTGCCACCAGCAGAGGTCGTTTGGAGGCCCTTACCTATGGCTACACCTTC. Its protein is CATSRGRLEALTYGYTF.

The V call is TRBV7-9, the J call TRBJ1-5, with D maybe TRBD1 (5 bases). This CDR3 has 14 amino acids. The V and J ends lost 5 bases and 2 bases respectively, with 10 bases between them. Germline values: CDR1 SEHNR, CDR2 FQNEAQ (reference sequence). This CDR3 is CASSPTVGNQPQHF. The CDR3 region has the DNA TGTGCCAGCAGCCCGACAGTTGGCAATCAGCCCCAGCATTTT. The full variable domain, completed using reference TRBV7-9 and TRBJ1-5, is DTGVSQNPRHKITKRGQNVTFRCDPISEHNRLYWYRQTLGQGPEFLTYFQNEAQLEKSRLLSDRFSAERPKGSFSTLEIQRTEQGDSAMYLCASSPTVGNQPQHFGDGTRLSIL.

This sequence joins TRBV10-3 and TRBJ1-2; a weak D match, TRBD1 (6 bases). With 2 bases removed from V and 1 base from J, the gap between germline ends came to 8 bases. The CDR3 loop spans 14 amino acids. Germline CDR1 ENHRY, CDR2 SYGVKD. The CDR3 sequence is CAISEDRINYGYTF. In DNA form, the CDR3 reads TGTGCCATCAGTGAGGACAGGATTAACTATGGCTACACCTTC.

The chain has TRBV10-2 and TRBJ2-2, with 7 bases that match TRBD2. This CDR3 region has 17 residues. The V and J ends lost 4 bases and 0 bases, in that order; junction bases with no gene match: 8. Germline V CDR1 and CDR2: WSHSY, SAAADI. The CDR3: CASSVGRGIANTGELFF. Written as DNA, the CDR3 is TGCGCCAGCAGTGTAGGGCGGGGGATCGCGAACACCGGGGAGCTGTTTTTT.

In its sample, this clone was seen a few times. The V and J genes are TRBV12-5 and TRBJ2-1; the D gene is possibly TRBD1 (6 bases). Trimming left V 2 bases short and J 6 bases short, with 14 bases between. The CDR3 is 15 residues long. Germline CDR1 LGHNT, CDR2 FRNRAP. The CDR3 DNA follows: TGTGCTAGTGGTTTGACAGGGAGAGACGGCAATGAGCAGTTCTTC. This translates into CASGLTGRDGNEQFF.

The J gene is TRBJ2-1, the V gene TRBV6-2 or TRBV6-3; 9 positions match TRBD2. The germline V gene encodes CDR1 MNHEY and CDR2 SVGEGT. This CDR3 region has 14 residues. V shed 6 bases and J 8 bases; nucleotides not matched to a gene: 8. CDR3 amino acids: CASSPSGGRHEQFF. The CDR3 region has the DNA TGTGCCAGCAGCCCGAGCGGGGGGCGGCATGAGCAGTTCTTC.

The V gene is TRBV30, the J gene TRBJ2-5, with D tentatively TRBD2 (6 bases). Germline values: CDR1 GTSNPN, CDR2 SVGIG (reference sequence). CDR3 length: 16 residues. V gave up 3 bases and J gave up 5 bases, with 22 bases separating them. This chain's CDR3 is CAWSVRTMTVGETQYF. In nucleotides, the CDR3 is TGTGCCTGGAGCGTTAGGACTATGACGGTGGGCGAGACCCAGTACTTC.

This chain connects TRBV10-3 to TRBJ2-5; 7 bases match TRBD2. The CDR3 sequence is 14 residues long. Per germline, CDR1 ENHRY and CDR2 SYGVKD. The V gene end was trimmed by 6 bases and the J gene end by 5 bases; junction bases not matched to a gene: 9. The CDR3 DNA is TGTGCCATCAGGGAAGGGACTATTGCGGAGACCCAGTACTTC. It yields the protein CAIREGTIAETQYF.

This chain connects TRBV14 to TRBJ1-1; the D gene is possibly TRBD1 (6 bases). Germline CDR1 and CDR2: SGHDN and FVKESK. The CDR3 runs 13 residues. The V gene lost 2 bases and the J gene lost 3 bases, with 7 bases spanning the gap. The DNA of the CDR3 is TGTGCCAGCAGCCAACAGGGGTACACTGAAGCTTTCTTT. Encoded protein: CASSQQGYTEAFF.

The chain combines TRBV28 with TRBJ2-5, with TRBD1 matching 7 bases. V lost 10 bases, J lost 2 bases, and 10 bases stayed unmatched. CDR3 length: 14 amino acids. Germline V gives CDR1 MDHEN, CDR2 SYDVKM. CDR3 loop: CAITETGPQETQYF. CDR3 coding DNA: TGTGCCATTACCGAGACAGGGCCACAAGAGACCCAGTACTTC.

For this clone: This same CDR3 is encoded by further DNA sequences in the sample. The chain links TRBV27 to TRBJ1-5, with D possibly TRBD1 on 5 matching bases. The germline V and J ends were trimmed by 3 bases and 2 bases, with 8 bases remaining between them. The V gene's germline CDR1 is MNHEY and CDR2 SMNVEV (reference sequence). The CDR3 extends over 14 amino acids. The CDR3 coding sequence is TGTGCCAGCAGTTTGCTAGGGGGCAATCAGCCCCAGCATTTT. Translating it yields CASSLLGGNQPQHF.